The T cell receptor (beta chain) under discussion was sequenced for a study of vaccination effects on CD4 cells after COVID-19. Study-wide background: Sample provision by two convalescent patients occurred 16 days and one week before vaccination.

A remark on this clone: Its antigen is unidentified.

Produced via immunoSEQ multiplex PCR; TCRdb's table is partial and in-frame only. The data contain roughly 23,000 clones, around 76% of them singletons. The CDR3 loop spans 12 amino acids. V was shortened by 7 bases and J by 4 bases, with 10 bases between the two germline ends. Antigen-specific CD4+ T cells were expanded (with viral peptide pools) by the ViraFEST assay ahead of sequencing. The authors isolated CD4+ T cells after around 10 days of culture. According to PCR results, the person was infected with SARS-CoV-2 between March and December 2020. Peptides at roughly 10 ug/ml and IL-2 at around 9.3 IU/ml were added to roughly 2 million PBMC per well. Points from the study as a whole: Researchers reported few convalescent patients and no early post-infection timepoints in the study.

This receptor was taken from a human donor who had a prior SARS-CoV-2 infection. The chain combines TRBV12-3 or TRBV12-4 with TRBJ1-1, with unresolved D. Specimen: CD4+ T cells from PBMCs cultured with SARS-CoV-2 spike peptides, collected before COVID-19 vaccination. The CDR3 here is CASMNSFTEAFF. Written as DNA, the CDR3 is TGTGCCAGCATGAACAGTTTCACTGAAGCTTTCTTT.